Each of the 10 T cell receptor beta chains below was sequenced from the same sample in a study of beta chain features in type 1 diabetes. Study observations and caveats: There was a moderate but significant shortening of TCRB CDR3s in all four CD4+ subsets of Type 1 diabetes patients.

Antigens of these TCRs are unknown. Of the isolated RNA, all was reverse transcribed, and so the sequenced material was expressed TCRB transcripts. Generated by immunoSEQ multiplex PCR, the TCRdb table keeps only in-frame clones and is missing some. The profile shows hundreds of thousands of clones, roughly an eighth of them singletons. Sequencing used naive CD4+ T cells from blood. These receptors all stem from a man aged 18 to 30 with type 1 diabetes.

This clone was observed a handful of times. This chain links TRBV14 with TRBJ2-4; D call uncertain. Trimming cost V 4 bases and J 7 bases, with 11 bases left between them. CDR1 and CDR2 (germline): SGHDN, FVKESK. CDR3 size: 13 residues. The CDR3: CASSPRTINIQYF. DNA for the CDR3: TGTGCCAGCAGCCCCCGGACGATTAACATTCAGTACTTC.

This clone was detected only a few times. This chain links TRBV30 with TRBJ2-1; D is undetermined. This CDR3 region has 11 residues. Trimming stripped 3 bases from V and 2 bases from J, with 2 bases between. Germline V gene data show CDR1 as GTSNPN and CDR2 as SVGIG (reference sequence). This CDR3 is CAWRTYNEQFF. CDR3 bases: TGTGCCTGGAGAACCTACAATGAGCAGTTCTTC.

The chain combines TRBV30 with TRBJ2-5; D remains ambiguous. The CDR3 length is 12 residues. The V gene lost 0 bases and the J gene lost 7 bases, with 9 bases spanning the gap. In germline, CDR1 is GTSNPN, CDR2 SVGIG (reference sequence). The CDR3 DNA sequence: TGTGCCTGGAGTGTACCCCCGCGGACCCAGTACTTC. Translated: CAWSVPPRTQYF.

This clone has a handful of counts. The chain combines TRBV5-4 with TRBJ2-5; the match to TRBD1 covers 7 bases. The CDR3 has 15 amino acids. Trimming at V came to 4 bases and at J to 0 bases, leaving 6 bases not matched to a gene. In germline, CDR1 is SGHNT, CDR2 YYREEE (reference sequence). The CDR3 here is CASSGPQGDQETQYF. CDR3 nucleotide sequence: TGTGCCAGCAGCGGACCTCAGGGGGACCAAGAGACCCAGTACTTC. Full variable domain (outside the CDR3, taken from reference TRBV5-4 and TRBJ2-5): ETGVTQSPTHLIKTRGQQVTLRCSSQSGHNTVSWYQQALGQGPQFIFQYYREEENGRGNFPPRFSGLQFPNYSSELNVNALELDDSALYLCASSGPQGDQETQYFGPGTRLLVL.

This clone was recorded a few times. This chain connects TRBV27 to TRBJ1-4, with 9 nucleotides matching TRBD1. V lost 5 bases to trimming and J lost 8 bases; unmatched junction nucleotides: 6. Per the germline V gene, CDR1 is MNHEY and CDR2 is SMNVEV (reference sequence). There are 14 residues in the CDR3. The DNA for the CDR3 is TGTGCCAGCAGTCCCGGGACAGGGAGAGAAAAACTGTTTTTT. Encoded protein: CASSPGTGREKLFF.

The chain combines TRBV9 with TRBJ2-1; 11 nucleotides line up with TRBD2. The trim removed 3 bases at V and 0 bases at J, leaving 8 bases unmatched. Germline lookup yields CDR1 SGDLS and CDR2 YYNGEE. The CDR3 has 18 residues. The CDR3 here is CASSAASGGYSSYNEQFF. Here the CDR3 DNA reads TGTGCCAGCAGCGCGGCTAGCGGGGGGTATAGCTCCTACAATGAGCAGTTCTTC.

V is TRBV15 and J is TRBJ2-2; 8 nucleotides match TRBD1. The germline gives CDR1 LNHNV, CDR2 YYDKDF (reference sequence). V lost 8 bases to trimming and J lost 2 bases; unmatched junction nucleotides: 7. This CDR3 is 15 amino acids long. The CDR3 here is CATGLTGGNTGELFF. The CDR3 bases are TGTGCCACCGGACTTACAGGGGGAAACACCGGGGAGCTGTTTTTT.

This clone was picked up one time. The sample contains more than one DNA sequence encoding this CDR3. This chain links TRBV27 with TRBJ1-6; D unclear. Per germline, CDR1 MNHEY and CDR2 SMNVEV (reference sequence). V was pared by 7 bases and J by 7 bases, with 8 bases between. This CDR3 region has 12 residues. In DNA form, the CDR3 reads TGTGCCAGCACGGACCTCAATTCACCCCTCCACTTT. Its protein product is CASTDLNSPLHF.

The rearrangement links TRBV19 to TRBJ2-1; D is unclear. CDR1 and CDR2 from the germline V gene are LNHDA and SQIVND (reference sequence). Trimming left V 7 bases short and J 3 bases short, with 10 bases between. The CDR3 covers 13 residues. The CDR3 DNA reads TGTGCCAGTATCGACCGTATCTACAATGAGCAGTTCTTC. Amino acid sequence: CASIDRIYNEQFF.

The rearrangement joins TRBV27 to TRBJ2-2, with 9 bases that match TRBD1. V was clipped by 2 bases and J by 0 bases; unmatched bases: 7. From germline, CDR1 is MNHEY and CDR2 SMNVEV (reference sequence). The CDR3 extends over 18 amino acids. CDR3 DNA: TGTGCCAGCAGTTTAGGGTGGGGACAGGGAGCGAACACCGGGGAGCTGTTTTTT. Amino acid sequence: CASSLGWGQGANTGELFF.